Detailed here is one TCR beta chain. V was clipped by 2 bases and J by 6 bases; unmatched bases: 8. The CDR3 covers 15 residues. Germline V gives CDR1 SGHNT, CDR2 YYREEE (reference sequence). This sample is drawn from a study of blood T cell repertoires in COVID-19. Only in-frame clones appear in the TCRdb table, and some are missing; sequencing was by immunoSEQ multiplex PCR. Altogether around 220,000 clones are present, roughly 80% being singletons, with the ten largest covering roughly 4.9%. Material: peripheral blood. The TCR sequence derives from a human donor in a cohort sampled during active COVID-19. The chain joins TRBV5-4 to TRBJ2-7; 10 bases are shared with TRBD2. The DNA for the CDR3 is TGTGCCAGCAGCTTAGGAAGCGGGAGGGCCTCCGAGCAGTACTTC. It yields the protein CASSLGSGRASEQYF. Based on the CDR3 plus reference TRBV5-4 and TRBJ2-7, the full variable domain is ETGVTQSPTHLIKTRGQQVTLRCSSQSGHNTVSWYQQALGQGPQFIFQYYREEENGRGNFPPRFSGLQFPNYSSELNVNALELDDSALYLCASSLGSGRASEQYFGPGTRLTVT.